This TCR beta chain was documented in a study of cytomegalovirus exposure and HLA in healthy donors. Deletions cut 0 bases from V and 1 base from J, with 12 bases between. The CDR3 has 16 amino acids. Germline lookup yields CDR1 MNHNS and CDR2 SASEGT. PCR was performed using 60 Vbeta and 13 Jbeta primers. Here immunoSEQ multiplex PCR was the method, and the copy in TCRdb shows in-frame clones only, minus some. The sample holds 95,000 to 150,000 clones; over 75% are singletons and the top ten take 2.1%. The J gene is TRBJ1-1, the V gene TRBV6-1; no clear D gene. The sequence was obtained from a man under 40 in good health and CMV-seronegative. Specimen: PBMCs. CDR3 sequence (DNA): TGTGCCAGCAGTGAAGCGGAGGATCTTTGGAACACTGAAGCTTTCTTT. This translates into CASSEAEDLWNTEAFF.